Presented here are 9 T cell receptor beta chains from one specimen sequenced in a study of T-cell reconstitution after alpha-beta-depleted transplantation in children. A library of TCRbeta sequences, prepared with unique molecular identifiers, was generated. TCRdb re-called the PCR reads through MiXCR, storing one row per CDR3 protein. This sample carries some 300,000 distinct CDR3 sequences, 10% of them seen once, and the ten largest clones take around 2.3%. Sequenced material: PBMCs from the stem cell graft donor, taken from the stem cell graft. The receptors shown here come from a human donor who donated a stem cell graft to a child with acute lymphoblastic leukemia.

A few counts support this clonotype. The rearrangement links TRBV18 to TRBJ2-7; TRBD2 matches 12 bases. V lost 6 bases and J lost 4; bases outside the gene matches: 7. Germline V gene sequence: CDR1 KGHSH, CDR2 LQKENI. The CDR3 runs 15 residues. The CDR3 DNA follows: TGTGCCAGCTCCCGACTAGCGGGAGTGTGGTACGAGCAGTACTTC. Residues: CASSRLAGVWYEQYF.

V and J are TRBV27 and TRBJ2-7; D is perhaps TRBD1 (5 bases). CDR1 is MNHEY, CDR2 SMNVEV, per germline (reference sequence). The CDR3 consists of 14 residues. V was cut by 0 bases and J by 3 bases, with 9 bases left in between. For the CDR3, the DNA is TGTGCCAGCAGTTTATCAGGGGATTACTACGAGCAGTACTTC. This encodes CASSLSGDYYEQYF.

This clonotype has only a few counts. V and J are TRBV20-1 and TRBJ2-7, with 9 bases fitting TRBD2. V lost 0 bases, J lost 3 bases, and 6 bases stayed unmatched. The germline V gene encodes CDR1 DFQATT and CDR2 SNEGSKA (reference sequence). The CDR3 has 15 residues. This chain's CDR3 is CSARDPASGNYEQYF. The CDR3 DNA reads TGCAGTGCTAGAGATCCGGCTAGCGGGAACTACGAGCAGTACTTC.

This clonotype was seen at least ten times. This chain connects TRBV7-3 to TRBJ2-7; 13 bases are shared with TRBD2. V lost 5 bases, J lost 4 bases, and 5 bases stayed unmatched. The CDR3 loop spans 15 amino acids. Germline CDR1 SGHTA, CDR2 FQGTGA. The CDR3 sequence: CASSRTSGSLYEQYF. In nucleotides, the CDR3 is TGTGCCAGCAGCCGGACTAGCGGGAGTTTGTACGAGCAGTACTTC.

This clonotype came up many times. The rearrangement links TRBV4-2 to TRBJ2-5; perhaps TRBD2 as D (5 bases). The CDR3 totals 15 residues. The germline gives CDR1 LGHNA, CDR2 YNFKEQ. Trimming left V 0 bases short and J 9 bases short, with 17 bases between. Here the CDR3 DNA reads TGTGCCAGCAGCCAAGAACAGAGGGCCCTGCAGTCCCAGTACTTC. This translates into CASSQEQRALQSQYF.

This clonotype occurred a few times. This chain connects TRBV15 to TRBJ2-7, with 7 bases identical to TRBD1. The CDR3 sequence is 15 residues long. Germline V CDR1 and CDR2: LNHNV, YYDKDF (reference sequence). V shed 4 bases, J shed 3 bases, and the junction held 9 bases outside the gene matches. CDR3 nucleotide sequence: TGTGCCACCAGCATTGAAGGCACAGGGGACTACGAGCAGTACTTC. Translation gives CATSIEGTGDYEQYF.

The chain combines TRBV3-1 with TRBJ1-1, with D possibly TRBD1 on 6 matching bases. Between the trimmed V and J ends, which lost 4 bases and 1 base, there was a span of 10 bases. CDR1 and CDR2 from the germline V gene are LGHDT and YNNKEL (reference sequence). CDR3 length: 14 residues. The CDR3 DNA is TGTGCCAGCAGCCGGTCGGGGGCGAACACTGAAGCTTTCTTT. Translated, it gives CASSRSGANTEAFF.

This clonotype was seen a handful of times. This CDR3 reads CASSLVDSISYEQYF. The CDR3 DNA reads as TGTGCCAGCAGTTTAGTGGACAGTATTTCCTACGAGCAGTACTTC. The V and J genes are TRBV28 and TRBJ2-7, with a weak D call TRBD1 (6 bases). With 2 bases removed from V and 1 base from J, the gap between germline ends came to 12 bases. The CDR3 has 15 residues. The germline gives CDR1 MDHEN, CDR2 SYDVKM.

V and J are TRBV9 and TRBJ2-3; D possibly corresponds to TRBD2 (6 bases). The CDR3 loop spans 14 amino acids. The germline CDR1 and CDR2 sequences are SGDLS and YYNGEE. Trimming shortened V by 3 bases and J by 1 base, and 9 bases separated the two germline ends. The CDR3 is CASSEAGRTDTQYF. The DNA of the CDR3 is TGTGCCAGCAGCGAGGCGGGGCGCACAGATACGCAGTATTTT.